The 26 T cell receptor beta chains below were found in one sample sequenced in a study of T-cell memory formation after mild COVID-19. TCRdb reprocessed the 5' RACE reads with MiXCR, giving one entry per CDR3 protein. Of approximately 450,000 distinct CDR3 sequences listed, 18% are singletons. Material: PBMCs or a T cell subset sorted from them (not recorded which). Receptor source: an adult woman who had mild COVID-19 (a few samples of this study predate the infection). Cell type and time point are not known.

The chain couples TRBV25-1 to TRBJ2-1; D might be TRBD1 or TRBD2, each matching 5 bases. In germline, CDR1 is MGHDK, CDR2 SYGVNS. The CDR3 runs to 15 residues. The V gene lost 2 bases and the J gene lost 9 bases, with 17 bases spanning the gap. The CDR3 is CASSERGDSTGEQFF. The CDR3 region has the DNA TGTGCCAGCAGTGAAAGGGGAGATTCTACCGGTGAGCAGTTCTTC.

For this clonotype: The junction and the germline gene differ at one end; a read error may be behind it. The chain has TRBV5-1 and TRBJ1-1; TRBD1 aligns across 7 bases. Germline-derived CDR1 and CDR2 are SGHRS and YFSETQ. This CDR3 contains 12 residues. DNA of the CDR3: TGCGCCAGCAGCCCAGGGGGAACTGAAGCTTTATTT. Its translation is CASSPGGTEALF. Looking up the rest from reference TRBV5-1 and TRBJ1-1 gives the full variable domain: KAGVTQTPRYLIKTRGQQVTLSCSPISGHRSVSWYQQTPGQGLQFLFEYFSETQRNKGNFPGRFSGRQFSNSRSEMNVSTLELGDSALYLCASSPGGTEALFGQGTRLTVV.

This clonotype was seen a handful of times. V is TRBV6-5 and J is TRBJ1-1; D is possibly TRBD1 (5 bases). Germline CDR1 is MNHEY and CDR2 is SVGAGI. The CDR3 is made up of 12 amino acids. V was clipped by 8 bases and J by 6 bases, with 13 bases between them. As DNA, the CDR3 is TGTGCCAGCCATTACGGGACCTCTGAAGCTTTCTTT. This gives the protein CASHYGTSEAFF.

In this sample, this clonotype turned up a few times. The rearrangement joins TRBV10-2 to TRBJ2-1, with 10 bases lining up with TRBD1. Trimming removed 6 bases from V and 5 bases from J; junction bases left unmatched: 7. This CDR3 has 15 residues. Germline CDR1 reads WSHSY; CDR2 reads SAAADI. CDR3 sequence: CASRAGGQGHNEQFF. The CDR3 DNA follows: TGCGCCAGCAGAGCCGGGGGACAGGGGCACAATGAGCAGTTCTTC.

The CDR3 region has the DNA TGTGCCAGCAGCGTAAGATCGTGTTCAACCTTGCGGAACTCTGGAAACACCATATATTTT. This codes for CASSVRSCSTLRNSGNTIYF. The V and J genes are TRBV7-3 and TRBJ1-3; D gene unclear. This CDR3 contains 20 residues. Trimming took off 5 bases at V and 0 bases at J, with 26 bases between the two ends. CDR1 is SGHTA, CDR2 FQGTGA, per germline. Complete variable domain (other parts from reference TRBV7-3 and TRBJ1-3): GAGVSQTPSNKVTEKGKYVELRCDPISGHTALYWYRQSLGQGPEFLIYFQGTGAADDSGLPNDRFFAVRPEGSVSTLKIQRTERGDSAVYLCASSVRSCSTLRNSGNTIYFGEGSWLTVV.

This clonotype was observed a handful of times. CDR3 nucleotide sequence: TGTGCCAGCAGTGAGAATAGAGGGGGCTCAGGATCCTACGAGCAGTACTTC. Its protein is CASSENRGGSGSYEQYF. The genes are TRBV25-1 and TRBJ2-7; TRBD1 agrees at 7 bases. The CDR3 loop spans 17 amino acids. The junction had 12 bases not matched to a gene; V was cut back by 3 bases and J by 1 base. From germline, CDR1 is MGHDK and CDR2 SYGVNS.

In its sample, this clonotype was seen a few times. The chain joins TRBV4-1 to TRBJ2-7; D possibly corresponds to TRBD2 (5 bases). Germline V gene lookup returns CDR1 MGHRA and CDR2 YSYEKL. V lost 2 bases to trimming and J lost 9 bases, with 17 bases between them. CDR3 size: 14 residues. The CDR3 is CASSQPGIQVGQYF. CDR3 DNA sequence: TGCGCCAGCAGCCAACCCGGGATCCAAGTGGGGCAGTACTTC.

This clonotype was counted between two and nine times. V gene TRBV18 combines with J gene TRBJ1-1; 7 nucleotides match TRBD1. The germline V gene has CDR1 KGHSH and CDR2 LQKENI. The CDR3 is 15 residues long. Trimming cost V 1 base and J 5 bases; bases outside gene matches: 7. As DNA, the CDR3 is TGTGCCAGCTCACCACGGGGGACAGTGGGGACTGAAGCTTTCTTT. Its translation: CASSPRGTVGTEAFF.

This clonotype was counted only a few times. The V gene is TRBV5-1, the J gene TRBJ2-7; 9 nucleotides line up with TRBD1. The CDR3 has 13 amino acids. CDR1 SGHRS and CDR2 YFSETQ come from the germline V gene. V lost 0 bases and J lost 12; bases outside the gene matches: 7. The DNA of the CDR3 is TGCGCCAGCAGCTTGGACAGGGGGCGCAAGGCGTACTTC. Encoded protein: CASSLDRGRKAYF. Full variable domain (remainder filled in from reference TRBV5-1 and TRBJ2-7): KAGVTQTPRYLIKTRGQQVTLSCSPISGHRSVSWYQQTPGQGLQFLFEYFSETQRNKGNFPGRFSGRQFSNSRSEMNVSTLELGDSALYLCASSLDRGRKAYFGPGTRLTVT.

The gene calls are TRBV18 and TRBJ2-7; no reliable D call. Germline V gene lookup returns CDR1 KGHSH and CDR2 LQKENI. This CDR3 contains 14 residues. V shed 0 bases and J shed 5 bases, with 11 bases lying between them. CDR3 in DNA: TGTGCCAGCTCACCACCGTATAATAGGGACGAGCAGTACTTC. Protein: CASSPPYNRDEQYF.

This clonotype turned up a few times. The chain is built from TRBV9 and TRBJ1-6; unclear D gene. V was shortened by 4 bases and J by 7 bases, with 9 bases between the two germline ends. Germline V gives CDR1 SGDLS, CDR2 YYNGEE. The CDR3 is made up of 13 amino acids. The CDR3 is CASSPRPNSPLHF. In DNA, the CDR3 is TGTGCCAGCAGCCCCCGACCGAATTCACCCCTCCACTTT. Using reference TRBV9 and TRBJ1-6 for the parts outside the CDR3, the full variable domain is DSGVTQTPKHLITATGQRVTLRCSPRSGDLSVYWYQQSLDQGLQFLIQYYNGEERAKGNILERFSAQQFPDLHSELNLSSLELGDSALYFCASSPRPNSPLHFGNGTRLTVT.

Only a few counts were recorded for this clonotype. The V call is TRBV6-5, the J call TRBJ2-7, with TRBD1 identical over 10 bases. Trimming took 8 bases from V and 1 from J; bases not matched to a gene: 5. CDR1 is MNHEY, CDR2 SVGAGI, per germline. The CDR3 covers 14 residues. This CDR3 is CASLRDRGSYEQYF. DNA of the CDR3: TGTGCCAGCCTCCGGGACAGGGGTTCCTACGAGCAGTACTTC.

This clonotype appeared a few times. This chain joins TRBV7-3 and TRBJ2-1, with D possibly being TRBD2 (7 bases). Germline values: CDR1 SGHTA, CDR2 FQGTGA. CDR3 length: 15 amino acids. V was trimmed by 1 base and J by 7 bases, leaving 14 bases between them. The CDR3 nucleotides are TGTGCCAGCAGCTTAATTGGGGGGGCTCCTAATGAGCAGTTCTTC. Its protein is CASSLIGGAPNEQFF. The whole variable domain, filled in from reference TRBV7-3 and TRBJ2-1, reads GAGVSQTPSNKVTEKGKYVELRCDPISGHTALYWYRQSLGQGPEFLIYFQGTGAADDSGLPNDRFFAVRPEGSVSTLKIQRTERGDSAVYLCASSLIGGAPNEQFFGPGTRLTVL.

In its sample, this clonotype was seen many times. This chain joins TRBV7-6 and TRBJ2-7, with 7 bases matching TRBD1. Germline loops: CDR1 SGHVS, CDR2 FNYEAQ. Unmatched junction bases numbered 2, after V lost 1 base and J lost 2 bases. This CDR3 spans 14 amino acids. The CDR3 spells CASSLDRGTYEQYF. CDR3 DNA: TGTGCCAGCAGCTTAGACAGGGGAACCTACGAGCAGTACTTC.

This clonotype was found a few times. The gene calls are TRBV10-3 and TRBJ1-1, with 7 bases fitting TRBD1. The CDR3 spans 14 residues. From germline, CDR1 is ENHRY and CDR2 SYGVKD. The trim removed 10 bases at V and 4 bases at J, leaving 12 bases unmatched. DNA for the CDR3: TGTGCCACCGTACGACAGGGCTTGTCCACTGAAGCTTTCTTT. This translates into CATVRQGLSTEAFF.

This clonotype has only a few counts. This chain links TRBV5-1 with TRBJ1-4; tentatively, D is TRBD1 (6 bases). V was pared by 7 bases and J by 0 bases, with 22 bases between. Germline-derived CDR1 and CDR2 are SGHRS and YFSETQ. The CDR3 spans 18 residues. CDR3 nucleotide sequence: TGCGCCAGCCGACCGGGACAAGACCGAGGGGCAACTAATGAAAAACTGTTTTTT. Residues: CASRPGQDRGATNEKLFF.

This clonotype came up many times. The V and J genes are TRBV10-3 and TRBJ2-5; a possible D gene is TRBD2 (5 bases). V lost 6 bases and J lost 5, with 10 bases in between. The germline gives CDR1 ENHRY, CDR2 SYGVKD. This CDR3 spans 12 amino acids. In DNA, the CDR3 is TGTGCCATCAGAGGGAGTGGGGAGACCCAGTACTTC. Protein sequence: CAIRGSGETQYF.

The chain carries TRBV19 and TRBJ1-1, with a possible D match to TRBD1 (5 bases). V lost 4 bases and J lost 5, with 17 bases in between. This CDR3 has 15 residues. Germline V gene sequence: CDR1 LNHDA, CDR2 SQIVND (reference sequence). In DNA, the CDR3 is TGTGCCAGTAGTAGGGTAGAGGCGAAGGGGACTGAAGCTTTCTTT. This translates into CASSRVEAKGTEAFF.

This clonotype was counted a few times. The chain couples TRBV12-3 or TRBV12-4 to TRBJ1-1; 8 nucleotides align to TRBD1. The CDR3 covers 19 residues. The ends lost 0 bases at V and 1 base at J; junction bases unmatched: 13. The CDR3 here is CASSLAQRQGAVSNTEAFF. DNA for the CDR3: TGTGCCAGCAGTTTAGCGCAGCGGCAGGGGGCGGTTTCGAACACTGAAGCTTTCTTT.

DNA for the CDR3: TGTGCCAGCAGCGGGGACAGGGACGAGCAGTACTTC. Translated: CASSGDRDEQYF. The chain joins TRBV11-1 to TRBJ2-7; TRBD1 matches 9 bases. From germline, CDR1 is SGHAT and CDR2 FQDESV (reference sequence). The CDR3 length is 12 residues. V was pared by 5 bases and J by 5 bases, with 1 base of the junction left unmatched.

The chain employs TRBV3-1 and TRBJ2-3; TRBD1 matches at 8 bases. The V and J ends lost 4 bases and 4 bases, in that order; junction bases with no gene match: 7. The germline gives CDR1 LGHDT, CDR2 YNNKEL (reference sequence). The CDR3 sequence is 15 residues long. CDR3 coding DNA: TGTGCCAGCAGCCCTTCGGACAGGGCCCCAGATACGCAGTATTTT. This sequence encodes CASSPSDRAPDTQYF.

This clonotype was detected only a few times. The chain employs TRBV5-1 and TRBJ1-1, with 7 bases lining up with TRBD1. CDR3 length: 13 residues. CDR1 is SGHRS, CDR2 YFSETQ, per germline. With V trimmed by 3 bases and J by 5 bases, 4 bases remained unmatched. This chain's CDR3 is CASSYDRATEAFF. DNA of the CDR3: TGCGCCAGCAGCTATGACAGGGCTACTGAAGCTTTCTTT.

The chain employs TRBV11-2 and TRBJ2-7; 7 bases fit TRBD1. Looked up from germline, CDR1 is SGHAT and CDR2 is FQNNGV. Trimming at V came to 5 bases and at J to 2 bases, leaving 9 bases not matched to a gene. The CDR3 length is 15 residues. CDR3 coding DNA: TGTGCCAGCAGCCAACTGAGGCAGGGGGCCTACGAGCAGTACTTC. It is translated as CASSQLRQGAYEQYF.

The genes are TRBV5-1 and TRBJ2-7; D may be TRBD2 (7 bases). Trimming stripped 3 bases from V and 2 bases from J, with 9 bases between. Germline loops: CDR1 SGHRS, CDR2 YFSETQ. The CDR3 runs to 13 residues. The CDR3 DNA is TGCGCCAGCAGCTGGGAGGGGGCCTACGAGCAGTACTTC. Its protein is CASSWEGAYEQYF.

A few counts support this clonotype. The rearrangement uses TRBV11-2 and TRBJ2-1; 9 bases map to TRBD2. V gave up 4 bases and J gave up 15 bases; unmatched junction bases: 10. Germline V CDR1 and CDR2: SGHAT, FQNNGV. This CDR3 spans 13 amino acids. The CDR3 nucleotides are TGTGCCAGCAGCTCCCAAAGCGGGGGGTCGTCGTTCTTC. Protein sequence: CASSSQSGGSSFF.

In its sample, this clonotype was seen a few times. The chain links TRBV4-1 to TRBJ1-1; D not resolved. In germline, CDR1 is MGHRA, CDR2 YSYEKL. CDR3 length: 13 amino acids. V was clipped by 4 bases and J by 5 bases, with 11 bases between them. Here the CDR3 reads CASSRGRKTEAFF. DNA of the CDR3: TGCGCCAGCAGCCGCGGCAGGAAGACTGAAGCTTTCTTT.